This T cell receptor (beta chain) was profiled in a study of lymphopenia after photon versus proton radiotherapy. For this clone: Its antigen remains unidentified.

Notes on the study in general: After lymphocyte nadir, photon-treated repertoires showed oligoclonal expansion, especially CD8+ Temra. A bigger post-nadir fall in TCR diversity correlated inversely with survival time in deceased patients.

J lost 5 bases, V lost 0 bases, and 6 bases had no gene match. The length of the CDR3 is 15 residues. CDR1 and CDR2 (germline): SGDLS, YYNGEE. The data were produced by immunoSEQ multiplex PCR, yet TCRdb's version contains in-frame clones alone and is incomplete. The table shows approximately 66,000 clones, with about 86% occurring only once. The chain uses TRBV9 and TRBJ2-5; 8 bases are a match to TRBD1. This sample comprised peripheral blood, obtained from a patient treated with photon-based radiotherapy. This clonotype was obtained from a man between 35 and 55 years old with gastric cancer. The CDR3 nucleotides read TGTGCCAGCAGCGTAGTAGGACAGGGCGGGGAGACCCAGTACTTC. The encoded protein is CASSVVGQGGETQYF.